This entry describes one TCR beta chain. What it recognizes is unknown. This sample was included in a study of T cell responses to AZD1222 COVID-19 vaccine. Study-wide findings and caveats: Among vaccine-associated CD4 TCRs, coverage spanned spike, with dominance at 160-218 and 743-854. Clonal diversity may have been underestimated, and the donors were mostly white British, with more females than males. Two doses of AZD1222 preceded a rise in Spike-specific TCR breadth and depth. Samples come after the peak T cell response, not at day 14.

TCRdb keeps only in-frame clones here, not all; method: immunoSEQ multiplex PCR. In the table there are some 150,000 clones, over 90% of which are singletons. The ends lost 5 bases at V and 3 bases at J; junction bases unmatched: 5. Germline values: CDR1 SGHRS, CDR2 YFSETQ. The CDR3 sequence is 15 residues long. Sequenced here: peripheral blood, sampled on day 0 of AZD1222 vaccination. This clonotype originated in an adult in good health. The chain is built from TRBV5-1 and TRBJ2-1; 10 bases match TRBD2. In DNA form, the CDR3 reads TGCGCCAGCAGGCCTACTAGCGGGGTCTACAATGAGCAGTTCTTC. Its translation is CASRPTSGVYNEQFF.